A selection of T cell receptor beta chains follows, all from one sample in a study of Graves' ophthalmopathy and Graves' hyperthyroidism. TCRdb called the multiplex PCR reads again in MiXCR, with one record for every CDR3 protein. Among hundreds of thousands of distinct CDR3 sequences listed, around 20% were seen once. Sequencing was carried out using peripheral blood. These receptors all come from a woman between 18 and 30 years old with stable Graves' hyperthyroidism. Both conserved end residues are part of each CDR3. The D gene is left open where the match is weak. Some rows mark clone size as missing; the rest say once, few, many or name a class of expanded clone.

v_gene	j_gene	abundance	d_gene	CDR3nt	CDR3aa
TRBV6-1	TRBJ2-5	many	TRBD2	TGTGCCAGCAGTGAAGGGACTAGCGGATCCTACCAAGAGACCCAGTACTTC	CASSEGTSGSYQETQYF
TRBV28	TRBJ2-5	once	TRBD2	TGTGCCAGCATCAGCGGGGGGGGCCAAGAGACCCAGTACTTC	CASISGGGQETQYF
TRBV7-2	TRBJ2-7	many	.	TGTGCCAGCAGCCGTAGACTGGACTACGAGCAGTACTTC	CASSRRLDYEQYF
TRBV18	TRBJ2-4	.	.	TGTGCCAGCTCACCACTTCACAACTCAGCCAAAAACATTCAGTACTTC	CASSPLHNSAKNIQYF
TRBV6-5	TRBJ2-5	few	TRBD1	TGTGCCAGCAGTCGGTATGACAGGGAAGAGACCCAGTACTTC	CASSRYDREETQYF
TRBV12-5	TRBJ1-6	few	.	TGTGCTAGTGGTTTGTGTTGCAGGAGGGAGATTTCACCCCTCCACTTT	CASGLCCRREISPLHF
TRBV28	TRBJ1-2	.	.	TGTGCCAGCAGTCCTTACCCGGGGCTGGGGGGCTACACCTTC	CASSPYPGLGGYTF
TRBV6-2/TRBV6-3	TRBJ2-7	.	.	TGTGCCAGCAGTAATTTCAATCCCGGACCTACCCGCCAGTACGAGCAGTACTTC	CASSNFNPGPTRQYEQYF
TRBV30	TRBJ1-2	many	.	TGTGCCTGGAGAAGGGATCGGTATGGCTACACCTTC	CAWRRDRYGYTF
TRBV12-3/TRBV12-4	TRBJ2-5	.	.	TGTGCCAGCAGTTTCGCCCCCGAGGGGACCCAGTACTTC	CASSFAPEGTQYF
TRBV12-3/TRBV12-4	TRBJ2-5	many	.	TGTGCCAGCAGTCCAGACTGGAGCGGAGAGACCCAGTACTTC	CASSPDWSGETQYF
TRBV20-1	TRBJ2-7	many	TRBD2	TGCAGTGCTAGAGAAAGAACTAGCGGGAGGGGCGAGCAGTACTTC	CSARERTSGRGEQYF
TRBV20-1	TRBJ2-2	few	.	TGCAGTGCTAGAGATTCCACCGCGGGCTTCACGAACACCGGGGAGCTGTTTTTT	CSARDSTAGFTNTGELFF
TRBV28	TRBJ2-7	.	TRBD2	TGTGCCAGCAGTTCATCGACTAGCGGGAGGGAGCAGTACTTC	CASSSSTSGREQYF
TRBV10-3	TRBJ2-5	.	TRBD2	TGTGCCATCAGTGACATGGGGAGCGGGATTGCAGAGACCCAGTACTTC	CAISDMGSGIAETQYF
TRBV12-3/TRBV12-4	TRBJ1-1	.	TRBD1	TGTGCCAGCAGTCTGGACAGGCGGTACAACACTGAAGCTTTCTTT	CASSLDRRYNTEAFF
TRBV18	TRBJ1-5	many	.	TGTGCCAGCTCACAAACAGATAGCAATCAGCCCCAGCATTTT	CASSQTDSNQPQHF
TRBV5-1	TRBJ1-5	many	TRBD1	TGCGCCAGCAGCTACCGCGGACAGGGACACCCTTTAGGCAATCAGCCCCAGCATTTT	CASSYRGQGHPLGNQPQHF
TRBV30	TRBJ1-6	.	TRBD1	TGTGCCTGGAGTAGGGCAGGGGGCGATTCACCCCTCCACTTT	CAWSRAGGDSPLHF
TRBV10-3	TRBJ2-5	many	TRBD2	TGTGCCATCAGTGATGGGCGGGAGGGCGGTGAGACCCAGTACTTC	CAISDGREGGETQYF
TRBV7-8	TRBJ2-7	many	TRBD2	TGTGCCAGCAGCTTAAGTGGACTAGCGGGAGTTAACGAGCAGTACTTC	CASSLSGLAGVNEQYF
TRBV20-1	TRBJ1-6	many	.	TGCAGTGCTAGCCCCGGGACAAAGAGAACCCTCCACTTT	CSASPGTKRTLHF
TRBV6-1	TRBJ1-2	many	.	TGTGCCAGCAGTGAAGATCCCCGAGTCATCTATGGCTACACCTTC	CASSEDPRVIYGYTF
TRBV29-1	TRBJ2-2	few	TRBD1	TGCAGCGTTCAGACAGGGGCGGAAAAAACCGGGGAGCTGTTTTTT	CSVQTGAEKTGELFF
TRBV6-5	TRBJ1-3	.	.	TGTGCCAGCAGTTACTCAAGGTCCTTCTCTGGAAACACCATATATTTT	CASSYSRSFSGNTIYF
TRBV18	TRBJ2-5	.	TRBD2	TGTGCCAGCTCACGGACTAGTGCTCAAGAGACCCAGTACTTC	CASSRTSAQETQYF
TRBV29-1	TRBJ2-7	many	.	TGCAGCGTTGAGGTTACAGCAAACTACGAGCAGTACTTC	CSVEVTANYEQYF
TRBV30	TRBJ2-5	many	.	TGTGCCTGGAATCCAGGGAGAGAGACCCAGTACTTC	CAWNPGRETQYF
TRBV29-1	TRBJ1-1	many	.	TGCAGCGTTGAACGATGGAACAGGAGGGGGACTGAAGCTTTCTTT	CSVERWNRRGTEAFF
TRBV14	TRBJ2-5	many	.	TGTGCCAGCAGCTTTCAGGGTAGAGTGAAGGAGACCCAGTACTTC	CASSFQGRVKETQYF
TRBV7-2	TRBJ2-5	many	TRBD1	TGTGCCAGCAGCCCTCCGACAGGGCATGAGACCCAGTACTTC	CASSPPTGHETQYF
TRBV6-5	TRBJ2-5	many	.	TGTGCCAGCAGTTACGACCTCCGGGGGGAGACCCAGTACTTC	CASSYDLRGETQYF
TRBV5-1	TRBJ2-5	many	TRBD1	TGCGCCAGCAGCCTTACGACAGGGACGGGACCAGAGACCCAGTACTTC	CASSLTTGTGPETQYF
TRBV2	TRBJ1-6	many	.	TGTGCCAGCAGTGAACTGTTGGTTAATCGTAATTCACCCCTCCACTTT	CASSELLVNRNSPLHF